This passage covers 25 T cell receptor beta chains from one sample sequenced in a study of T cell changes during pregnancy in multiple sclerosis. This table comes from immunoSEQ multiplex PCR, and its TCRdb copy is limited to in-frame clones, with some not included. This sample yields about 50,000 clones, of which about nine tenths are seen a single time; about a tenth belongs to the top ten. The sample was CD8+ T cells from peripheral blood mononuclear cells, taken after pregnancy. Receptors were obtained from a female donor with multiple sclerosis, enrolled in a pregnancy study.

The chain is built from TRBV15 and TRBJ2-1; 8 nucleotides match TRBD2. Per germline, CDR1 LNHNV and CDR2 YYDKDF (reference sequence). Germline trimming cut 3 bases from V and 5 bases from J; bases unmatched to any gene: 18. The CDR3 is 19 amino acids. The CDR3 DNA sequence: TGTGCCACCAGCAGGGAGGGACTAGTGGGGATTTCGGGTGACAATGAGCAGTTCTTC. This translates into CATSREGLVGISGDNEQFF.

The V and J genes are TRBV7-9 and TRBJ1-5; 11 bases map to TRBD1. The CDR3 is 16 amino acids. The germline gives CDR1 SEHNR, CDR2 FQNEAQ (reference sequence). J was trimmed by 0 bases and V by 5 bases; bases with no gene match: 3. The CDR3 loop reads CASSGTGGYSNQPQHF. DNA of the CDR3: TGTGCCAGCAGCGGGACAGGGGGGTATAGCAATCAGCCCCAGCATTTT.

The gene calls are TRBV9 and TRBJ2-1; 13 bases match TRBD2. Germline V lookup: CDR1 SGDLS, CDR2 YYNGEE. The CDR3 spans 20 residues. The V and J ends lost 3 bases and 5 bases, in that order; junction bases with no gene match: 17. CDR3 loop: CASSARPGLAGKGSDNEQFF. Written as DNA, the CDR3 is TGTGCCAGCAGCGCGCGACCGGGACTAGCGGGGAAAGGGTCGGACAATGAGCAGTTCTTC.

V and J are TRBV28 and TRBJ2-2; possible D gene TRBD1, 5 bases. From germline, CDR1 is MDHEN and CDR2 SYDVKM. Trimming pared 4 bases from V and 4 bases from J, leaving 16 bases between. The CDR3 spans 16 residues. CDR3 nucleotide sequence: TGTGCCAGCAGTTCCCCCCGGGCCAGGGCCACCGGGGAGCTGTTTTTT. It codes for CASSSPRARATGELFF. Drawing the rest from reference TRBV28 and TRBJ2-2, the complete variable domain is DVKVTQSSRYLVKRTGEKVFLECVQDMDHENMFWYRQDPGLGLRLIYFSYDVKMKEKGDIPEGYSVSREKKERFSLILESASTNQTSMYLCASSSPRARATGELFFGEGSRLTVL.

The chain carries TRBV7-2 and TRBJ2-7; TRBD2 agrees at 9 bases. With V trimmed by 5 bases and J by 6 bases, 5 bases remained unmatched. The CDR3 extends over 13 amino acids. CDR1 is SGHTA and CDR2 is FQGNSA in the germline V gene. CDR3 nucleotide sequence: TGTGCCAGCAGCCGACCTAGCGGGGTCGAGCAGTACTTC. This translates into CASSRPSGVEQYF.

This rearrangement joins TRBV27 to TRBJ2-1, with TRBD2 matching 9 bases. Germline V gene data show CDR1 as MNHEY and CDR2 as SMNVEV (reference sequence). The V segment lost 4 bases and the J segment 3 bases; nucleotides outside the gene matches: 4. CDR3 length equals 15 residues. CDR3 in DNA: TGTGCCAGCAGTTGGAGTAGCGGGGGCTACAATGAGCAGTTCTTC. This gives the protein CASSWSSGGYNEQFF.

This clone was seen once. V gene TRBV4-2 combines with J gene TRBJ2-6, with 7 bases lining up with TRBD2. The V gene's germline CDR1 is LGHNA and CDR2 YNFKEQ. J was trimmed by 4 bases and V by 2 bases; bases with no gene match: 17. The CDR3 totals 20 residues. The CDR3 nucleotides are TGTGCCAGCAGCCAACTATCTGAGACGGGGGGAGGAGTAGGGGCCAACGTCCTGACTTTC. Residues: CASSQLSETGGGVGANVLTF.

V usage is TRBV27 and J usage is TRBJ2-7; 11 nucleotides align to TRBD1. The V gene end was trimmed by 7 bases and the J gene end by 6 bases; junction bases not matched to a gene: 8. Germline values: CDR1 MNHEY, CDR2 SMNVEV (reference sequence). This CDR3 is built from 14 residues. CDR3 in amino acids: CASTLVGTGGEQYF. As DNA, the CDR3 is TGTGCCAGCACTCTAGTCGGGACAGGGGGCGAGCAGTACTTC.

V and J are TRBV19 and TRBJ1-1; 7 bases fit TRBD1. Germline V CDR1 and CDR2: LNHDA, SQIVND (reference sequence). After removal of 7 bases from V and 2 bases from J, the junction contained 10 bases not matched to a gene. This CDR3 contains 15 residues. In nucleotides, the CDR3 is TGTGCCAGTACCGAGGGGCGGACAGGAAACACTGAAGCTTTCTTT. It yields the protein CASTEGRTGNTEAFF.

The CDR3: CSVEDQTSGGSTDTQYF. CDR3 DNA sequence: TGCAGCGTTGAAGATCAGACTAGCGGGGGGTCCACAGATACGCAGTATTTT. The chain carries TRBV29-1 and TRBJ2-3; 13 positions agree with TRBD2. The CDR3 is 17 amino acids. The germline V gene has CDR1 SQVTM and CDR2 ANQGSEA. V lost 0 bases, J lost 2 bases, and 5 bases stayed unmatched.

The rearrangement joins TRBV6-1 to TRBJ1-1; weak D call: TRBD1 (5 bases). This CDR3 has 12 residues. Germline V gene sequence: CDR1 MNHNS, CDR2 SASEGT. Trimming stripped 10 bases from V and 6 bases from J, with 15 bases between. In nucleotides, the CDR3 is TGTGCCATCGTTGGGGGGGTGGCTGAAGCTTTCTTT. Protein sequence: CAIVGGVAEAFF.

The chain combines TRBV15 with TRBJ2-7; 8 nucleotides match TRBD2. This CDR3 has 16 residues. V trimming: 0 bases; J trimming: 2 bases; junction bases outside the gene matches: 6. Looked up from germline, CDR1 is LNHNV and CDR2 is YYDKDF (reference sequence). The CDR3 nucleotides are TGTGCCACCAGCAGAGATGGAGACGGGGGGGCCTACGAGCAGTACTTC. Amino acid sequence: CATSRDGDGGAYEQYF.

The gene calls are TRBV13 and TRBJ2-5, with D uncertain. V lost 0 bases, J lost 5 bases, and 4 bases lay in between. The CDR3 contains 12 residues. Germline V lookup: CDR1 PRHDT, CDR2 FYEKMQ (reference sequence). CDR3 sequence reads: CASSLGTETQYF. CDR3 DNA sequence: TGTGCCAGCAGCTTAGGGACTGAGACCCAGTACTTC.

This chain connects TRBV5-1 to TRBJ2-1; the match to TRBD2 covers 8 bases. The J segment lost 8 bases and the V segment lost 5 bases, leaving 9 bases of the junction unmatched. The CDR3 runs to 14 residues. Germline CDR1 SGHRS, CDR2 YFSETQ. The CDR3 region has the DNA TGCGCCAGCAGGAGTTTGGCGGGGGGCGATGAGCAGTTCTTC. Its protein is CASRSLAGGDEQFF.

The chain combines TRBV11-2 with TRBJ1-1, with TRBD1 identical over 8 bases. The germline CDR1 and CDR2 sequences are SGHAT and FQNNGV. This CDR3 is 15 amino acids long. V lost 5 bases and J lost 5; bases outside the gene matches: 10. The CDR3 DNA reads TGTGCCAGCAGCGCGCCCTCGACAGGGGAAACTGAAGCTTTCTTT. This translates into CASSAPSTGETEAFF.

In its sample, this clone was seen once. The chain has TRBV5-1 and TRBJ2-5; TRBD2 might be the D (6 bases). This CDR3 region has 13 residues. Trimming took 2 bases from V and 7 from J, leaving 12 bases between them. The germline gives CDR1 SGHRS, CDR2 YFSETQ. CDR3: CASSLGAGGTQYF. The CDR3 DNA sequence: TGCGCCAGCAGCTTAGGTGCCGGGGGGACCCAGTACTTC. The full variable domain, in which reference TRBV5-1 and TRBJ2-5 provide the parts outside the CDR3, is KAGVTQTPRYLIKTRGQQVTLSCSPISGHRSVSWYQQTPGQGLQFLFEYFSETQRNKGNFPGRFSGRQFSNSRSEMNVSTLELGDSALYLCASSLGAGGTQYFGPGTRLLVL.

The chain has TRBV19 and TRBJ1-1; 9 bases align to TRBD1. Trimming cost V 6 bases and J 7 bases; bases outside gene matches: 15. The V gene's germline CDR1 is LNHDA and CDR2 SQIVND (reference sequence). There are 16 residues in the CDR3. The CDR3 sequence is CASRVGETGGAFEAFF. CDR3 in DNA: TGTGCCAGTAGAGTGGGTGAAACAGGGGGCGCTTTTGAAGCTTTCTTT.

This clone was counted only a few times. J is TRBJ2-2 and V is TRBV10-2; the match to TRBD2 covers 8 bases. The CDR3 covers 16 residues. Germline V gene data show CDR1 as WSHSY and CDR2 as SAAADI. V lost 4 bases to trimming and J lost 6 bases; unmatched junction nucleotides: 10. CDR3 DNA: TGCGCCAGCAGTGGGGGGCCGGGGGGGAAGGCCGGGGAGCTGTTTTTT. This sequence encodes CASSGGPGGKAGELFF.

The rearrangement links TRBV9 to TRBJ1-1, with D possibly being TRBD1 (5 bases). Trimming cost V 3 bases and J 7 bases, with 19 bases left between them. There are 15 residues in the CDR3. CDR1 SGDLS and CDR2 YYNGEE come from the germline V gene. The CDR3 nucleotides read TGTGCCAGCAGCGCCGGTGGCAGGGCAACCGGTGAAGCTTTCTTT. As protein: CASSAGGRATGEAFF.

The chain couples TRBV11-1 to TRBJ2-7, with D hard to call. The V end was cut by 5 bases, the J end by 5 bases, with 10 bases between. There are 12 residues in the CDR3. Germline-derived CDR1 and CDR2 are SGHAT and FQDESV (reference sequence). The CDR3 region has the DNA TGTGCCAGCAGCCCTCTCCCTGACGAGCAGTACTTC. This sequence encodes CASSPLPDEQYF.

V usage is TRBV15 and J usage is TRBJ1-1; TRBD1 agrees at 7 bases. CDR3 length: 15 amino acids. Germline trimming cut 4 bases from V and 0 bases from J; bases unmatched to any gene: 5. Germline V gene data show CDR1 as LNHNV and CDR2 as YYDKDF (reference sequence). CDR3 residues: CATSTLTGMNTEAFF. The CDR3 region has the DNA TGTGCCACCAGCACCTTGACAGGGATGAACACTGAAGCTTTCTTT.

This chain connects TRBV5-1 to TRBJ1-1; TRBD1 might be the D (5 bases). The CDR3 consists of 11 residues. Germline loops: CDR1 SGHRS, CDR2 YFSETQ. V dropped 5 bases and J dropped 8 bases, with 10 bases sitting between them. The CDR3 DNA sequence: TGCGCCAGCAGGTGGGGCCAGGAAGCTTTCTTT. Protein product: CASRWGQEAFF.

This chain links TRBV25-1 with TRBJ2-7; D might be TRBD2 (5 bases). The CDR3 consists of 16 residues. V was shortened by 0 bases and J by 2 bases, with 14 bases between the two germline ends. The germline V gene encodes CDR1 MGHDK and CDR2 SYGVNS. The CDR3 loop reads CASSEYFSEGAYEQYF. The CDR3 region has the DNA TGTGCCAGCAGTGAATATTTTTCCGAGGGCGCCTACGAGCAGTACTTC.

A single count supports this clone. This chain uses TRBV7-9 with TRBJ1-1, with a possible D match to TRBD1 (5 bases). Germline CDR1 SEHNR, CDR2 FQNEAQ (reference sequence). This CDR3 has 16 amino acids. V shed 1 base and J shed 1 base, with 13 bases lying between them. The CDR3 bases are TGTGCCAGCAGCTTAGGTCCTGGGGGGGAGAACACTGAAGCTTTCTTT. Translated: CASSLGPGGENTEAFF.

CDR3 residues: CASSVGWGQYEQYF. CDR3 in DNA: TGTGCCAGCAGCGTAGGCTGGGGACAGTACGAGCAGTACTTC. The rearrangement uses TRBV9 and TRBJ2-7; TRBD1 matches 7 bases. The CDR3 totals 14 residues. Per germline, CDR1 SGDLS and CDR2 YYNGEE. Trimming took 0 bases from V and 4 from J; bases not matched to a gene: 4. The complete variable domain, with remaining parts taken from reference TRBV9 and TRBJ2-7, reads DSGVTQTPKHLITATGQRVTLRCSPRSGDLSVYWYQQSLDQGLQFLIQYYNGEERAKGNILERFSAQQFPDLHSELNLSSLELGDSALYFCASSVGWGQYEQYFGPGTRLTVT.